The present TCR beta chain was sequenced within a study of blood T cell repertoires in COVID-19. The protocol was immunoSEQ multiplex PCR, while the TCRdb copy is restricted to in-frame clones and leaves out a portion. The table includes more than 150,000 clones, approximately 80% detected once. CDR1 LNHNV and CDR2 YYDKDF come from the germline V gene (reference sequence). Trimming at V came to 0 bases and at J to 9 bases, leaving 12 bases not matched to a gene. This CDR3 is built from 18 residues. The origin of this receptor is a man between 45 and 60 years old who had recovered from COVID-19. The specimen sequenced was PBMCs or T cells enriched from blood (not recorded which). V and J are TRBV15 and TRBJ2-1, with 12 bases lining up with TRBD2. As DNA, the CDR3 is TGTGCCACCAGCAGAGATCTTTCCCCTAGCGGGGGGGCGGGTGAGCAGTTCTTC. Amino acid sequence: CATSRDLSPSGGAGEQFF.